These 29 T cell receptor beta chains were all obtained from the same sample, sequenced in a study of T cell responses to AZD1222 COVID-19 vaccine (dated by TCRdb to about 2021). Reading the label with the study, this specimen's time point is: about 28 days (+/-7) after the second vaccine dose. Library preparation employed the immunoSEQ multiplex PCR assay. As stored in TCRdb, this immuneACCESS dataset retains in-frame rearrangements with V and J assigned. A fraction of the clones does not appear; measured against another copy, unresolved V genes explain less than half of the discrepancy, and the remainder lacks a known reason. The sample includes 150,000 to 160,000 clones, with over 90% observed a single time. The ten largest clones capture less than 1.6% of the sample. This specimen consisted of peripheral blood, obtained 28 days after the second AZD1222 dose. The receptors come from an adult who received the AZD1222 COVID-19 vaccine.

V usage is TRBV6-5 and J usage is TRBJ1-1; perhaps TRBD1 as D (5 bases). CDR3 length: 14 amino acids. Germline V gene lookup returns CDR1 MNHEY and CDR2 SVGAGI. V gave up 4 bases and J gave up 4 bases, with 13 bases separating them. The CDR3 sequence is CASSLDISVTEAFF. The CDR3 DNA follows: TGTGCCAGCAGTTTGGACATCTCTGTCACTGAAGCTTTCTTT.

The chain joins TRBV11-2 to TRBJ2-7; TRBD2 matches at 7 bases. The CDR3 extends over 17 amino acids. V gave up 2 bases and J gave up 2 bases; unmatched junction bases: 12. Per germline, CDR1 SGHAT and CDR2 FQNNGV. CDR3 protein: CASSLLEGRGPAYEQYF. DNA for the CDR3: TGTGCCAGCAGCTTATTAGAGGGGAGGGGACCCGCCTACGAGCAGTACTTC.

The gene calls are TRBV19 and TRBJ2-7, with a possible D match to TRBD2 (5 bases). V was pared by 1 base and J by 0 bases, with 7 bases between. The germline V gene encodes CDR1 LNHDA and CDR2 SQIVND (reference sequence). This CDR3 region has 14 residues. The CDR3 loop is CASSIAGSSYEQYF. DNA of the CDR3: TGTGCCAGTAGTATAGCGGGGAGCTCCTACGAGCAGTACTTC.

This clone was seen a handful of times. The rearrangement links TRBV12-3 or TRBV12-4 to TRBJ1-3; no clear D. The CDR3 covers 10 residues. V was shortened by 10 bases and J by 11 bases, with 12 bases between the two germline ends. CDR3 residues: CATSLSSIYF. The CDR3 nucleotides read TGTGCCACTTCCCTTTCGTCCATATATTTT.

The chain uses TRBV3-1 (or the pseudogene TRBV3-2) and TRBJ2-1; TRBD2 aligns across 14 bases. Germline trimming cut 9 bases from V and 3 bases from J; bases unmatched to any gene: 1. CDR3 length equals 14 residues. Germline lookup yields CDR1 LGHDT and CDR2 YNNKEL (reference sequence). The CDR3 sequence is CASGTSGSYNEQFF. The CDR3 DNA sequence: TGTGCCAGTGGGACTAGCGGGAGCTACAATGAGCAGTTCTTC.

The chain recombines TRBV28 with TRBJ2-1; 9 nucleotides agree with TRBD2. The CDR3 length is 18 residues. The ends lost 7 bases at V and 6 bases at J; junction bases unmatched: 19. The germline V gene encodes CDR1 MDHEN and CDR2 SYDVKM. For the CDR3, the DNA is TGTGCCAGCATCCCGATTGGAGTAGCGGGAGATTCTTTCAATGAGCAGTTCTTC. Its translation is CASIPIGVAGDSFNEQFF.

The chain links TRBV10-3 to TRBJ2-7; D possibly corresponds to TRBD1 (6 bases). V was shortened by 6 bases and J by 1 base, with 16 bases between the two germline ends. Germline V gives CDR1 ENHRY, CDR2 SYGVKD. This CDR3 is 15 amino acids long. The CDR3 nucleotides read TGTGCCATCAGGGACTCGGACAGCATATCCTACGAGCAGTACTTC. Translating gives CAIRDSDSISYEQYF.

The genes are TRBV13 and TRBJ2-7; D is perhaps TRBD1 or TRBD2 (5 bases each). The CDR3 length is 14 residues. Germline assignment: CDR1 PRHDT and CDR2 FYEKMQ (reference sequence). V gave up 0 bases and J gave up 3 bases, with 9 bases separating them. CDR3 nucleotide sequence: TGTGCCAGCAGCTTAGGGGGGACCCACTACGAGCAGTACTTC. It yields the protein CASSLGGTHYEQYF. Full variable domain (outside the CDR3, taken from reference TRBV13 and TRBJ2-7): AAGVIQSPRHLIKEKRETATLKCYPIPRHDTVYWYQQGPGQDPQFLISFYEKMQSDKGSIPDRFSAQQFSDYHSELNMSSLELGDSALYFCASSLGGTHYEQYFGPGTRLTVT.

In this sample, this clone turned up once. The chain links TRBV2 to TRBJ2-7; D perhaps matches TRBD1 (6 bases). The germline V and J ends were trimmed by 7 bases and 4 bases, with 14 bases remaining between them. Germline CDR1 and CDR2: SNHLY and FYNNEI. The CDR3 consists of 13 residues. The CDR3 loop reads CASTEDRLYEQYF. The CDR3 DNA sequence: TGTGCCAGCACTGAGGACAGACTTTACGAGCAGTACTTC.

This clone was seen once. This sequence joins TRBV7-8 and TRBJ2-3; D might be TRBD2 (6 bases). The V end was cut by 1 base, the J end by 3 bases, with 11 bases between. The CDR3 covers 15 residues. Germline CDR1 reads SGHVS; CDR2 reads FQNEAQ. The CDR3 protein is CASSLGRGPTDTQYF. The CDR3, as DNA: TGTGCCAGCAGCTTAGGGCGGGGACCAACAGATACGCAGTATTTT.

This chain uses TRBV3-1 (or the pseudogene TRBV3-2) with TRBJ1-2; the D is unclear. Between the trimmed V and J ends, which lost 1 base and 7 bases, there was a span of 7 bases. The germline V gene encodes CDR1 LGHDT and CDR2 YNNKEL (reference sequence). This CDR3 region has 12 residues. The CDR3 is CASSQGQLGYTF. CDR3 DNA sequence: TGTGCCAGCAGCCAAGGCCAACTTGGCTACACCTTC.

This chain joins TRBV9 and TRBJ1-2, with 8 bases that match TRBD1. The V segment lost 0 bases and the J segment 7 bases; nucleotides outside the gene matches: 8. Looked up from germline, CDR1 is SGDLS and CDR2 is YYNGEE. CDR3 length: 15 amino acids. The CDR3: CASSVEPGGASGYTF. CDR3 sequence (DNA): TGTGCCAGCAGCGTAGAGCCAGGGGGCGCGTCTGGCTACACCTTC.

The chain employs TRBV5-6 and TRBJ2-3; TRBD2 aligns across 14 bases. CDR1 and CDR2 from the germline V gene are SGHDT and YYEEEE. The CDR3 spans 16 residues. Trimming cost V 4 bases and J 0 bases; bases outside gene matches: 1. CDR3 bases: TGTGCCAGCAGCCGGACTAGCGGGGGGAGCACAGATACGCAGTATTTT. Its protein is CASSRTSGGSTDTQYF. Using reference TRBV5-6 and TRBJ2-3 for the parts outside the CDR3, the full variable domain is DAGVTQSPTHLIKTRGQQVTLRCSPKSGHDTVSWYQQALGQGPQFIFQYYEEEERQRGNFPDRFSGHQFPNYSSELNVNALLLGDSALYLCASSRTSGGSTDTQYFGPGTRLTVL.

The chain recombines TRBV4-1 with TRBJ2-1; TRBD2 matches at 8 bases. CDR1 is MGHRA and CDR2 is YSYEKL in the germline V gene. The CDR3 spans 14 residues. The J segment lost 8 bases and the V segment lost 4 bases, leaving 7 bases of the junction unmatched. CDR3 sequence (DNA): TGCGCCAGCAGCCGATTGGCGGGAGGTGATGAGCAGTTCTTC. The encoded protein is CASSRLAGGDEQFF.

In this sample, this clone turned up once. The rearrangement uses TRBV12-5 and TRBJ1-1; no definite D call. The CDR3 spans 15 residues. Per germline, CDR1 LGHNT and CDR2 FRNRAP. The V gene lost 8 bases and the J gene lost 6 bases, with 22 bases spanning the gap. CDR3 coding DNA: TGTGCTAGTTTGGCGCTGGGCACTATACGCGCTGAAGCTTTCTTT. It translates to CASLALGTIRAEAFF.

This chain links TRBV9 with TRBJ1-2; D is possibly TRBD1 (5 bases). Trimming took 0 bases from V and 4 from J, leaving 13 bases between them. The CDR3 loop spans 15 amino acids. Germline V lookup: CDR1 SGDLS, CDR2 YYNGEE. The DNA of the CDR3 is TGTGCCAGCAGCGTAGGGGCAGGGAAGGGCTATGGCTACACCTTC. Translating gives CASSVGAGKGYGYTF.

V is TRBV7-2 and J is TRBJ1-5; D is unclear. The CDR3 spans 13 residues. Germline V gene sequence: CDR1 SGHTA, CDR2 FQGNSA. Trimming left V 5 bases short and J 7 bases short, with 12 bases between. The CDR3 protein is CASSPRTMQPQHF. CDR3 bases: TGTGCCAGCAGCCCGAGGACGATGCAGCCCCAGCATTTT.

The chain uses TRBV7-2 and TRBJ2-5; 16 bases fit TRBD2. Unmatched junction bases numbered 5, after V lost 5 bases and J lost 2 bases. Germline CDR1 SGHTA, CDR2 FQGNSA. This CDR3 is 17 amino acids long. The CDR3 region has the DNA TGTGCCAGCAGCCCGGGGACTAGCGGGGGGGTTCAAGAGACCCAGTACTTC. It codes for CASSPGTSGGVQETQYF.

This clone was picked up one time. The chain employs TRBV2 and TRBJ2-7; 10 nucleotides match TRBD1. The CDR3 length is 16 residues. CDR1 SNHLY and CDR2 FYNNEI come from the germline V gene. The V and J ends lost 6 bases and 3 bases, in that order; junction bases with no gene match: 11. Written as DNA, the CDR3 is TGTGCCAGCAGGGGTCTGAGGGACAGGGGAATCTACGAGCAGTACTTC. It translates to CASRGLRDRGIYEQYF.

Here the CDR3 DNA reads TGCGCCAGCAGTCAGGCCCGAACATTCCCCTACGAGCAGTACTTC. Protein sequence: CASSQARTFPYEQYF. The J gene is TRBJ2-7, the V gene TRBV23-1; D not certain. TRBV23-1 is placed among ORFs of uncertain function. The CDR3 contains 15 residues. V was clipped by 3 bases and J by 2 bases, with 14 bases between them.

V gene TRBV19 combines with J gene TRBJ1-3; D not resolved. This CDR3 is 14 amino acids long. CDR1 is LNHDA and CDR2 is SQIVND in the germline V gene (reference sequence). V was cut by 3 bases and J by 2 bases, with 8 bases left in between. CDR3 protein: CASSMTSAGNTIYF. In nucleotides, the CDR3 is TGTGCCAGTAGTATGACATCAGCTGGAAACACCATATATTTT. Full variable domain (outside the CDR3, taken from reference TRBV19 and TRBJ1-3): DGGITQSPKYLFRKEGQNVTLSCEQNLNHDAMYWYRQDPGQGLRLIYYSQIVNDFQKGDIAEGYSVSREKKESFPLTVTSAQKNPTAFYLCASSMTSAGNTIYFGEGSWLTVV.

This clone appeared a single time. The chain uses TRBV28 and TRBJ1-5; D remains ambiguous. Per the germline V gene, CDR1 is MDHEN and CDR2 is SYDVKM. V was shortened by 2 bases and J by 10 bases, with 15 bases between the two germline ends. The CDR3 length is 14 residues. The CDR3 reads CASSLEEQGPPQHF. In DNA form, the CDR3 reads TGTGCCAGCAGTTTAGAAGAGCAAGGTCCCCCCCAGCATTTT.

V and J are TRBV2 and TRBJ2-7; no clear D. The CDR3 extends over 11 amino acids. Germline-derived CDR1 and CDR2 are SNHLY and FYNNEI. V dropped 0 bases and J dropped 6 bases, with 3 bases sitting between them. The chain's CDR3 is CASSEASEQYF. The CDR3 bases are TGTGCCAGCAGTGAAGCGAGCGAGCAGTACTTC.

V and J are TRBV11-2 and TRBJ2-3; D is undetermined. From germline, CDR1 is SGHAT and CDR2 FQNNGV. This CDR3 comprises 14 residues. Deletions cut 0 bases from V and 6 bases from J, with 10 bases between. CDR3 nucleotides: TGTGCCAGCAGCTTAGAGGTCAGAGGCGATACGCAGTATTTT. It codes for CASSLEVRGDTQYF.

This sequence joins TRBV19 and TRBJ2-1, with 8 bases aligning to TRBD2. The ends lost 3 bases at V and 2 bases at J; junction bases unmatched: 9. Germline V gives CDR1 LNHDA, CDR2 SQIVND (reference sequence). The CDR3 runs to 17 residues. The CDR3 nucleotides are TGTGCCAGTAGTATTAGGAGAGCGGGGGTCACCTACAATGAGCAGTTCTTC. Protein product: CASSIRRAGVTYNEQFF.

V usage is TRBV30 and J usage is TRBJ1-5, with TRBD1 identical over 8 bases. The germline CDR1 and CDR2 sequences are GTSNPN and SVGIG (reference sequence). CDR3 length: 13 amino acids. V shed 5 bases, J shed 3 bases, and the junction held 3 bases outside the gene matches. CDR3 bases: TGTGCCTGGTCGACAGGGGTCAATCAGCCCCAGCATTTT. Protein: CAWSTGVNQPQHF.

The chain joins TRBV10-3 to TRBJ2-1; 13 bases are a match to TRBD2. V shed 3 bases, J shed 7 bases, and the junction held 9 bases outside the gene matches. CDR3 length: 17 residues. In germline, CDR1 is ENHRY, CDR2 SYGVKD. The CDR3 DNA reads TGTGCCATCAGTGACCAATTACTAGCGGGAGGGCCTAATGAGCAGTTCTTC. Protein: CAISDQLLAGGPNEQFF.

This chain connects TRBV7-9 to TRBJ2-1; 7 bases fit TRBD2. The V segment lost 4 bases and the J segment 10 bases; nucleotides outside the gene matches: 4. CDR3 length: 12 amino acids. Looked up from germline, CDR1 is SEHNR and CDR2 is FQNEAQ (reference sequence). Written as DNA, the CDR3 is TGTGCCAGCAGCTCCGGGACTACCGAGCAGTTCTTC. Translated, it gives CASSSGTTEQFF.

As DNA, the CDR3 is TGCGCCAGCAGTCAACCGAGACAGGTTAGCTCCTACGAGCAGTACTTC. Its protein product is CASSQPRQVSSYEQYF. This sequence joins TRBV23-1 and TRBJ2-7; tentative D call: TRBD1 (6 bases). TRBV23-1 falls under the ORF class, with uncertain function. The V and J ends lost 2 bases and 0 bases respectively, with 14 bases between them. The CDR3 contains 16 residues.